The rows below give T cell receptor beta chains drawn from one sample of a study of T cells in localized non-small cell lung cancer. Sequenced by immunoSEQ multiplex PCR; TCRdb stores in-frame clones only, minus some. The sample lists over 8,500 clones; over 90% were seen once. The specimen was peripheral blood, collected before any cancer treatment. The receptors originated from a male donor aged 60 or older with stage III lung adenocarcinoma. The conserved cysteine and the conserved F or W are not part of the CDR3 here. Clone size is given for some rows only: seen once, a few or many times, or a class if the clone is expanded.

CDR3aa: ASSYSRNTEAF
v_gene: TRBV6-5
j_gene: TRBJ1-1
abundance: .

CDR3aa: ASSFASSYEQY
v_gene: TRBV7-2
j_gene: TRBJ2-7
abundance: .

CDR3aa: ASRLFGGDYGYT
v_gene: TRBV5-4
j_gene: TRBJ1-2
abundance: few

CDR3aa: ASSPRIPPWEQY
v_gene: TRBV5-1
j_gene: TRBJ2-7
abundance: .

CDR3aa: ASTHSYEQY
v_gene: TRBV6-1
j_gene: TRBJ2-7
abundance: .

CDR3aa: ASSSTGVSYGYT
v_gene: TRBV7-9
j_gene: TRBJ1-2
abundance: .

CDR3aa: ASSLGGAKDTQY
v_gene: TRBV7-2
j_gene: TRBJ2-3
abundance: .

CDR3aa: ASSPTTGTEYGYT
v_gene: TRBV6-5
j_gene: TRBJ1-2
abundance: .

CDR3aa: ASSLPGRGLYEQY
v_gene: TRBV5-4
j_gene: TRBJ2-7
abundance: .

CDR3aa: ASSLFGVVGGYT
v_gene: TRBV5-6
j_gene: TRBJ1-2
abundance: once

CDR3aa: ASSMKRDSYEQY
v_gene: TRBV19
j_gene: TRBJ2-7
abundance: .

CDR3aa: ASSLTFRAGGYT
v_gene: TRBV7-9
j_gene: TRBJ1-2
abundance: .

CDR3aa: ASSLRAGLGYEQY
v_gene: TRBV7-3
j_gene: .
abundance: .

CDR3aa: ASSLQGSQPQH
v_gene: TRBV7-8
j_gene: TRBJ1-5
abundance: once

CDR3aa: ASSLAGEGNQPQH
v_gene: TRBV7-9
j_gene: TRBJ1-5
abundance: .

CDR3aa: AWSGLAGGPYSEQY
v_gene: TRBV30
j_gene: TRBJ2-7
abundance: .

CDR3aa: ASSRWGEVEKLF
v_gene: TRBV4-2
j_gene: TRBJ1-4
abundance: .

CDR3aa: ASSNDRASVYEKLF
v_gene: TRBV19
j_gene: TRBJ1-4
abundance: .

CDR3aa: ASSLDRIGELF
v_gene: TRBV7-9
j_gene: TRBJ2-2
abundance: .

CDR3aa: ASSLAPETSPTYNEQF
v_gene: TRBV7-6
j_gene: TRBJ2-1
abundance: few

CDR3aa: ASSATSSLRTDTQY
v_gene: TRBV5-1
j_gene: TRBJ2-3
abundance: .

CDR3aa: AISDSSTSGILDEQY
v_gene: TRBV10-3
j_gene: TRBJ2-7
abundance: once

CDR3aa: ASSLNGQTYEKLF
v_gene: TRBV5-6
j_gene: TRBJ1-4
abundance: few

CDR3aa: ASTQGQGANGELF
v_gene: TRBV19
j_gene: TRBJ2-2
abundance: .

CDR3aa: ASRRGLGGSTDTQY
v_gene: TRBV2
j_gene: TRBJ2-3
abundance: .

CDR3aa: ASSEKGGAHYEQY
v_gene: TRBV5-6
j_gene: TRBJ2-7
abundance: .

CDR3aa: ASTPGGVLAETQY
v_gene: TRBV9
j_gene: TRBJ2-5
abundance: .

CDR3aa: ASSVPLGTGTSIRQGRELF
v_gene: TRBV19
j_gene: TRBJ2-2
abundance: .

CDR3aa: ASSRTGGTEAF
v_gene: TRBV18
j_gene: TRBJ1-1
abundance: .

CDR3aa: ASSVDSGSADTQY
v_gene: TRBV6-1
j_gene: TRBJ2-3
abundance: few

CDR3aa: ASSPYPNTEAF
v_gene: TRBV6-1
j_gene: TRBJ1-1
abundance: .

CDR3aa: ASSLLNGQPKVGDTQY
v_gene: TRBV5-1
j_gene: TRBJ2-3
abundance: .

CDR3aa: ASSLVGGNTEAF
v_gene: TRBV7-9
j_gene: TRBJ1-1
abundance: .

CDR3aa: ASSQEGRSPSYGYT
v_gene: TRBV4-1
j_gene: TRBJ1-2
abundance: few

CDR3aa: ASSLGDEQF
v_gene: TRBV7-9
j_gene: TRBJ2-1
abundance: .

CDR3aa: ASSLDRRDRDEQF
v_gene: TRBV7-9
j_gene: TRBJ2-1
abundance: .

CDR3aa: ASSSTVNTEAF
v_gene: TRBV7-9
j_gene: TRBJ1-1
abundance: .

CDR3aa: ASSFAGAGYEQY
v_gene: TRBV7-2
j_gene: TRBJ2-7
abundance: once

CDR3aa: ASSGSLGSGRAYEQY
v_gene: TRBV28
j_gene: TRBJ2-7
abundance: .

CDR3aa: ASSRGPGAPLNTEAF
v_gene: TRBV19
j_gene: TRBJ1-1
abundance: .